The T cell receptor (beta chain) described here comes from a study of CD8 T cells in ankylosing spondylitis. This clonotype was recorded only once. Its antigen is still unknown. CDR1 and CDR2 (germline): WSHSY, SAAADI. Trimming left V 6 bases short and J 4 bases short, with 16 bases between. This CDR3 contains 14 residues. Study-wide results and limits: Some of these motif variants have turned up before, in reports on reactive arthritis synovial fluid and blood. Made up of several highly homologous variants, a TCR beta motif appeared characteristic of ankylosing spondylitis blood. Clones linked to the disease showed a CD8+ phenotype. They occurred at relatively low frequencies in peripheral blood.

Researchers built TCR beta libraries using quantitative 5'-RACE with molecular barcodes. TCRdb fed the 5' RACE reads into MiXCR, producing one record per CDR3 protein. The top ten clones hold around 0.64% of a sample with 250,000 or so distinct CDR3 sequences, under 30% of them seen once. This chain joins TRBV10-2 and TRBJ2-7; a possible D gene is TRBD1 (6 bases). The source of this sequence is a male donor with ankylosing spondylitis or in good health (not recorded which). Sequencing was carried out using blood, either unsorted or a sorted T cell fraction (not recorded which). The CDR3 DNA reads TGCGCCAGCAGCTCCCTTGACAGGATTTACGAGCAGTACTTC. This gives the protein CASSSLDRIYEQYF.